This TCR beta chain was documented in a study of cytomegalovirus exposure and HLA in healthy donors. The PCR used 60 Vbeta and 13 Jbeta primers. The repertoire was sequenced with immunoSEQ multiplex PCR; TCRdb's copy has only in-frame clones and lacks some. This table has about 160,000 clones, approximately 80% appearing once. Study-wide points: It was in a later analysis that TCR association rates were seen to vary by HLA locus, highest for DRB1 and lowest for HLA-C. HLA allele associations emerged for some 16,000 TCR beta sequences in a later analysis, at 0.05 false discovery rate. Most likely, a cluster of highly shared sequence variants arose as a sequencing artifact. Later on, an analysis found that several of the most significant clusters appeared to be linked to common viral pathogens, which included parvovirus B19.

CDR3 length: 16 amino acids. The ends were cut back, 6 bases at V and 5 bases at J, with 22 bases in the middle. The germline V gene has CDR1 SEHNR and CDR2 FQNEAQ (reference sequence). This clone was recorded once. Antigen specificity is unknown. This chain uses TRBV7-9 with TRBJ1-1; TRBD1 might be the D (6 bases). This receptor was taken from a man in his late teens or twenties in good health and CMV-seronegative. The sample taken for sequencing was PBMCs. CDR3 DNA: TGTGCCAGCAGTTTCGAGGGGGGGATTGGTGGGACTGAAGCTTTCTTT. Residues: CASSFEGGIGGTEAFF.